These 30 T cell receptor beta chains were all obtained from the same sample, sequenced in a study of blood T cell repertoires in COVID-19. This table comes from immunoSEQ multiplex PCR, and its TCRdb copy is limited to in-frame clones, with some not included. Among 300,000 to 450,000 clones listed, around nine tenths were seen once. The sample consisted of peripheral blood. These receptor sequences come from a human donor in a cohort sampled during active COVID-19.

The CDR3 DNA follows: TGTGCCAGTAGTATTCGGAGGGATGAGCAGTTCTTC. Residues: CASSIRRDEQFF. The chain is built from TRBV19 and TRBJ2-1; maybe TRBD2 (6 bases). Between the trimmed V and J ends, which lost 3 bases and 8 bases, there was a span of 8 bases. There are 12 residues in the CDR3. The germline V gene has CDR1 LNHDA and CDR2 SQIVND (reference sequence).

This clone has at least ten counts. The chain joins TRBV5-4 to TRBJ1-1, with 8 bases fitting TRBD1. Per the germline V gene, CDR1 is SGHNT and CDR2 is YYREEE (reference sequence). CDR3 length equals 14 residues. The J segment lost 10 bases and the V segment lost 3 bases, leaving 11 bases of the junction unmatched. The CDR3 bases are TGTGCCAGCAGCTCCTTGGGACAGGCCGGGGGAGCTTTCTTT. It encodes CASSSLGQAGGAFF.

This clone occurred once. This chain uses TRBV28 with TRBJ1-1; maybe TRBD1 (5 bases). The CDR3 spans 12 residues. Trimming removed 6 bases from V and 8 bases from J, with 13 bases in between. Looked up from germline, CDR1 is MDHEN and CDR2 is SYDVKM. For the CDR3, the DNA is TGTGCCAGCAGCCCCAGGGCCAGGGAAGCTTTCTTT. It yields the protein CASSPRAREAFF.

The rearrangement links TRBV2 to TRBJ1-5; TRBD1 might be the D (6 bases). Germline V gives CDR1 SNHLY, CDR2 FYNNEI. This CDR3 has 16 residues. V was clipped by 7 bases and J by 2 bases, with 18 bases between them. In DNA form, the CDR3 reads TGTGCCAGCAAAGGTCTGGGGGCTCGGGGCAATCAGCCCCAGCATTTT. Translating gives CASKGLGARGNQPQHF.

In DNA, the CDR3 is TGTGCCAGCAGCCAAGGCGGGAGACGTTACAATGAGCAGTTCTTC. Translating gives CASSQGGRRYNEQFF. This chain uses TRBV4-2 with TRBJ2-1, with 7 nucleotides matching TRBD2. The trim removed 1 base at V and 4 bases at J, leaving 4 bases unmatched. The CDR3 runs to 15 residues. Germline V lookup: CDR1 LGHNA, CDR2 YNFKEQ.

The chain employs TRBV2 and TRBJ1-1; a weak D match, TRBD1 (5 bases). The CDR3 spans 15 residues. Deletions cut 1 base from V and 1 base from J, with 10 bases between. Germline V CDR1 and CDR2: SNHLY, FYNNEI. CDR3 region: CASSEEGRENTEAFF. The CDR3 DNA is TGTGCCAGCAGTGAAGAGGGCAGGGAGAACACTGAAGCTTTCTTT.

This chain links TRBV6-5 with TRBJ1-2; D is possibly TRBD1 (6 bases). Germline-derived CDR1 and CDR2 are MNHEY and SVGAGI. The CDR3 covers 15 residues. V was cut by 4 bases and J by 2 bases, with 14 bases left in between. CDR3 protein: CASSFGTPANYGYTF. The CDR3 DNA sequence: TGTGCCAGCAGTTTCGGGACACCGGCGAACTATGGCTACACCTTC.

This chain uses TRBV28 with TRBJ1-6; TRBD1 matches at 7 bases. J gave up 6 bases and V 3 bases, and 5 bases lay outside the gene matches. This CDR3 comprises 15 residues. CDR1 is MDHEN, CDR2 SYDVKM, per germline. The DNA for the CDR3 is TGTGCCAGCAGTTTTGTTGGGACAGTTAATTCACCCCTCCACTTT. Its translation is CASSFVGTVNSPLHF.

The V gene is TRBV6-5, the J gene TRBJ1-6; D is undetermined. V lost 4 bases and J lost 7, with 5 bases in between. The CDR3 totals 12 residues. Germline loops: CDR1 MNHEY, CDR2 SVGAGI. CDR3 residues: CASSLQNSPLHF. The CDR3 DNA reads TGTGCCAGCAGTTTGCAGAATTCACCCCTCCACTTT.

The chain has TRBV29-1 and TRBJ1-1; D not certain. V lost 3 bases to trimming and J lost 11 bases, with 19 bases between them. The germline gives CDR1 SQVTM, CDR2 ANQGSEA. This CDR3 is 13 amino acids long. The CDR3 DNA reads TGCAGCGTTGATCCCCCCGACTCCCGGGAGGCTTTCTTT. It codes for CSVDPPDSREAFF.

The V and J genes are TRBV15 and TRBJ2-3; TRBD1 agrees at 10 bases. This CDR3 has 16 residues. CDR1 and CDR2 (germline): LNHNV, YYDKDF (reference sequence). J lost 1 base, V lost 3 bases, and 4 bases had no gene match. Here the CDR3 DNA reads TGTGCCACCAGCAGGGGGACAGGGGTTGGCACAGATACGCAGTATTTT. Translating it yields CATSRGTGVGTDTQYF. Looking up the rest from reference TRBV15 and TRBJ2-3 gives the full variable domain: DAMVIQNPRYQVTQFGKPVTLSCSQTLNHNVMYWYQQKSSQAPKLLFHYYDKDFNNEADTPDNFQSRRPNTSFCFLDIRSPGLGDTAMYLCATSRGTGVGTDTQYFGPGTRLTVL.

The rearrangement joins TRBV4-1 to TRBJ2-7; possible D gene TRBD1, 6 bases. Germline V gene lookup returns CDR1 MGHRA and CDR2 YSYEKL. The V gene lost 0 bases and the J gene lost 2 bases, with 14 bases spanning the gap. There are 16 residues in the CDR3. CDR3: CASSQEDRPPTYEQYF. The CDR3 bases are TGCGCCAGCAGCCAAGAAGACAGGCCACCAACCTACGAGCAGTACTTC.

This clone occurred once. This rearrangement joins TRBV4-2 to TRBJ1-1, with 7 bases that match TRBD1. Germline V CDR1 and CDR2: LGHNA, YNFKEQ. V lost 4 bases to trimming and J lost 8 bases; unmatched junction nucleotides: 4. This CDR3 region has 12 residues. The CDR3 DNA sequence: TGTGCCAGCAGCCTCCGGGACAGCGAAGCTTTCTTT. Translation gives CASSLRDSEAFF.

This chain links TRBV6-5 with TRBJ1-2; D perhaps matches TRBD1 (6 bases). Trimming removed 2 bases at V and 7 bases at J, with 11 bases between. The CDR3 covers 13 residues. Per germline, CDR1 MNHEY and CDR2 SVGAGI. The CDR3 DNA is TGTGCCAGCAGTTACAACAGGGCGGGTGGCTACACCTTC. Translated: CASSYNRAGGYTF.

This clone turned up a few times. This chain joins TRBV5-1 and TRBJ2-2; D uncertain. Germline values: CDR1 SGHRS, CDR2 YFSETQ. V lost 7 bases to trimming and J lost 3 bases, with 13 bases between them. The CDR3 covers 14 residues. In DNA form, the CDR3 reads TGCGCCAGCCAAACCACATACGACACCGGGGAGCTGTTTTTT. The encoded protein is CASQTTYDTGELFF.

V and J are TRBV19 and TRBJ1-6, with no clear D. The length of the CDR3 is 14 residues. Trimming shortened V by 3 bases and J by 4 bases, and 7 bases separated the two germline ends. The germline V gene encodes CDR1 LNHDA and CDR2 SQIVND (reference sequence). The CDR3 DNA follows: TGTGCCAGTAGTATTGGCAGTTATAATTCACCCCTCCACTTT. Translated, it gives CASSIGSYNSPLHF.

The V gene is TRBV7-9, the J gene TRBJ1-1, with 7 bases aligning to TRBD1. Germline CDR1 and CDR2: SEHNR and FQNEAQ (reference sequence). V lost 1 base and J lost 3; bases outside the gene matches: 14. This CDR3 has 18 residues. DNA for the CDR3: TGTGCCAGCAGCTTAGGGGCCGGGACAGCGACTTGGGACACTGAAGCTTTCTTT. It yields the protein CASSLGAGTATWDTEAFF. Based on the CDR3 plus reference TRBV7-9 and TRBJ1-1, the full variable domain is DTGVSQNPRHKITKRGQNVTFRCDPISEHNRLYWYRQTLGQGPEFLTYFQNEAQLEKSRLLSDRFSAERPKGSFSTLEIQRTEQGDSAMYLCASSLGAGTATWDTEAFFGQGTRLTVV.

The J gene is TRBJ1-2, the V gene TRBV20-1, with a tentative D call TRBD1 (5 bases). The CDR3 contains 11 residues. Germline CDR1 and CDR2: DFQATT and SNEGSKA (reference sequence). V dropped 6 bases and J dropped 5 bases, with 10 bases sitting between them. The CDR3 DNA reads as TGCAGTGCCCACGGGGGGTATGGCTACACCTTC. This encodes CSAHGGYGYTF.

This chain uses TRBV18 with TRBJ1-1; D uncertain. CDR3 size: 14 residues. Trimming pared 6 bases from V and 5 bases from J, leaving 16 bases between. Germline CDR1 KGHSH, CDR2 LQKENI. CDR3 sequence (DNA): TGTGCCAGCTCTCCTCCCGTTGCGGGAACTGAAGCTTTCTTT. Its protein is CASSPPVAGTEAFF.

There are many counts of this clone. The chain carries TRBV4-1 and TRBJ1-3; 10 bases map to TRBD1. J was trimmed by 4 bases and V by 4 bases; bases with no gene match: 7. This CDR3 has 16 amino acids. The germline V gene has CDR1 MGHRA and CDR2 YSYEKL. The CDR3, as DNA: TGCGCCAGCAGCCTAAGACAGGGGGCGACAGGAAACACCATATATTTT. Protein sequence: CASSLRQGATGNTIYF.

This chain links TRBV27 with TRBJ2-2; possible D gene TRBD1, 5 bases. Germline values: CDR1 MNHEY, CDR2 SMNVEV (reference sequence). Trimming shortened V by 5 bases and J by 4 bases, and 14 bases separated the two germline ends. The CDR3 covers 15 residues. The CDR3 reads CASSPDSPGTGELFF. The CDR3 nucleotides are TGTGCCAGCAGTCCCGACAGCCCGGGCACCGGGGAGCTGTTTTTT.

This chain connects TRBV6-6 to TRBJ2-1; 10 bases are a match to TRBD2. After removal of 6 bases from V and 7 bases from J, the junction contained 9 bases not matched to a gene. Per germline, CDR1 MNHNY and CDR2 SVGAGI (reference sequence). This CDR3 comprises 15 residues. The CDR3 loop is CASRRTSGQLNEQFF. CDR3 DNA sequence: TGTGCCAGCAGGCGGACTAGCGGCCAATTAAATGAGCAGTTCTTC.

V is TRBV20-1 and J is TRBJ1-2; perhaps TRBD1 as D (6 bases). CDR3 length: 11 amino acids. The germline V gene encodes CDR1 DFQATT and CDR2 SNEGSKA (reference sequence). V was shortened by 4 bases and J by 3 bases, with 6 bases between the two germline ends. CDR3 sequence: CSANRDYGYTF. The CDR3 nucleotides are TGCAGTGCTAACAGGGACTATGGCTACACCTTC.

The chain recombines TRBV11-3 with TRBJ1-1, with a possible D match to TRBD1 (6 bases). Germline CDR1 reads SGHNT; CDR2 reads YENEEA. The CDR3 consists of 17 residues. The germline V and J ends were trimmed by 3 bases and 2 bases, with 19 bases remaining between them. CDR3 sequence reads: CASSLASGQILNTEAFF. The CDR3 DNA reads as TGTGCCAGCAGCTTGGCATCAGGACAGATACTTAACACTGAAGCTTTCTTT.

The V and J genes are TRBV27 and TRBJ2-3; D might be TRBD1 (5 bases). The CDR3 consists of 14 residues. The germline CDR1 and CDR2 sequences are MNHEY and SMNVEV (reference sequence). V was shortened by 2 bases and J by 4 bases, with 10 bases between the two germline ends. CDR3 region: CASSLGAGSDTQYF. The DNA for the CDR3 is TGTGCCAGCAGTTTAGGGGCAGGGTCAGATACGCAGTATTTT.

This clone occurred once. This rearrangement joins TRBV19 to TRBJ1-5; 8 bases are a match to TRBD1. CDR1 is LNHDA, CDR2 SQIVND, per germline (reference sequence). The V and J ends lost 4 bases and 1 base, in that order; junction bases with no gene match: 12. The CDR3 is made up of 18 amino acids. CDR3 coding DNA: TGTGCCAGTAGTACTCGTTTGACAGGGGAGGAGAGCAATCAGCCCCAGCATTTT. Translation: CASSTRLTGEESNQPQHF.

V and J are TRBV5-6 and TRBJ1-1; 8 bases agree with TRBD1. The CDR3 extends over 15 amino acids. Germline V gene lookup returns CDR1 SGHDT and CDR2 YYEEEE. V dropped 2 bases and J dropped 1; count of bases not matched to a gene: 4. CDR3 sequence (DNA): TGTGCCAGCAGCTTCAGGGACAGGAAGAACACTGAAGCTTTCTTT. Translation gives CASSFRDRKNTEAFF.

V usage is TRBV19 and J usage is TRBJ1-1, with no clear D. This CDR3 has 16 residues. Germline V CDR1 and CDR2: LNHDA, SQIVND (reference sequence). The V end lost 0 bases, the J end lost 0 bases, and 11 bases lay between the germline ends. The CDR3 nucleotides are TGTGCCAGTAGTATAGATCTTACGGTCATGAACACTGAAGCTTTCTTT. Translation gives CASSIDLTVMNTEAFF. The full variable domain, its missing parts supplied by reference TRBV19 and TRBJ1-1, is DGGITQSPKYLFRKEGQNVTLSCEQNLNHDAMYWYRQDPGQGLRLIYYSQIVNDFQKGDIAEGYSVSREKKESFPLTVTSAQKNPTAFYLCASSIDLTVMNTEAFFGQGTRLTVV.

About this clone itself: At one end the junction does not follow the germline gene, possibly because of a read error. This CDR3 reads CASSLSRGPIRPLHF. CDR3 bases: TGTGCCAGCAGCTTATCCAGGGGGCCGATTCGGCCCCTCCACTTT. The J gene is TRBJ1-6, the V gene TRBV27; TRBD1 matches at 8 bases. In germline, CDR1 is MNHEY, CDR2 SMNVEV (reference sequence). The CDR3 length is 15 residues.

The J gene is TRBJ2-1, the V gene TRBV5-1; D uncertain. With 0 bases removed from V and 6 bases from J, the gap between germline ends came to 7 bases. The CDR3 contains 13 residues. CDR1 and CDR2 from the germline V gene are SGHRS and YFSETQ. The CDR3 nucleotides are TGCGCCAGCAGCTTGGATCAATTCAATGAGCAGTTCTTC. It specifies CASSLDQFNEQFF.